This note documents a single T cell receptor (beta chain) sequence. Its matching antigen is unknown. The record originates from a study of T cell repertoires and Cas9 in healthy adults. Study-level background: SpCas9-reactive CD4 and CD8 T cells were characterized for potency, cytotoxicity and lineage. Study outcomes and limitations: SpCas9-reactive regulatory T cells reportedly mitigated SpCas9-reactive effector T cells in vitro.

CDR1 and CDR2 (germline): SEHNR, FQNEAQ (reference sequence). CDR3 length: 16 amino acids. V trimming: 1 base; J trimming: 4 bases; junction bases outside the gene matches: 6. Here immunoSEQ multiplex PCR was the method, and the copy in TCRdb shows in-frame clones only, minus some. Among about 22,000 clones listed, 80% to 95% were seen once. The TCR sequence derives from a human donor in good health. The sequenced sample consisted of CD4+ effector T cells (CD127+, CD25-, CD137-, CD154-) from PBMCs; culture status not recorded. The chain joins TRBV7-9 to TRBJ2-5, with 10 bases that match TRBD1. This CDR3 is CASSLGDRGHRETQYF. The CDR3 nucleotides are TGTGCCAGCAGCTTAGGTGACAGGGGGCATCGAGAGACCCAGTACTTC.